The present TCR beta chain was sequenced within a study of Ad26.COV2.S vaccination and SARS-CoV-2 variants. Study details: A COV1001 Ad26.COV2.S trial-arm participant provided the sample.

The CDR3 has 16 amino acids. With V trimmed by 0 bases and J by 4 bases, 4 bases remained unmatched. Germline V gene lookup returns CDR1 SGHRS and CDR2 YFSETQ. Clones were read by immunoSEQ multiplex PCR, and TCRdb kept only the in-frame ones, dropping some. The sample lists about 480,000 clones; approximately 90% were seen once. Treatment noted: 19 received Ad26.COV2.S at low or high dose, single or two shots; 5 received placebo; per-sample allocation not given. Sampling occurred on day 63 after the first vaccine or placebo injection. Study-level findings and limits: For non-spike TCRs, breadth in vaccine recipients resembled that in placebo recipients. Possibly, TCR breadth and depth analyses underestimated total T cell responses.

Comment on this clone: Its antigen is undetermined.

The V gene is TRBV5-1, the J gene TRBJ1-4; 9 bases map to TRBD1. The sequence derives from a person between 18 and 59 years old who received the Ad26.COV2.S COVID-19 vaccine or a placebo. The sample in question was peripheral blood, obtained in a trial of Ad26.COV2.S vaccine versus placebo. The CDR3 bases are TGCGCCAGCAGCTTGGGGACAGGGGTCAATAATGAAAAACTGTTTTTT. Translating gives CASSLGTGVNNEKLFF.